Each of the 13 T cell receptor beta chains below was sequenced from the same sample in a study of CD8 T cells in Susac syndrome (dated by TCRdb to the late 2010s). Library construction relied on the immunoSEQ multiplex PCR assay. RNA was extracted using the RNeasy kit, and roughly 0.5 to 1 microgram was reverse transcribed with random hexamers. TCRdb's own reprocessing of the public reads used fastp at Q25 and MiXCR and kept productive beta chains. Entries that share a CDR3 protein sequence are merged under the most common genes and DNA. The table for this sample lists 150,000 or so distinct CDR3 sequences; 95% to 97% of them were counted only once. Around 0.12% of the sample comes from the top ten. The material sequenced was CD4+ T cells from PBMCs. The receptors come from a human donor with Susac syndrome.

The chain couples TRBV9 to TRBJ2-6; 8 nucleotides align to TRBD1. The J segment lost 2 bases and the V segment lost 4 bases, leaving 17 bases of the junction unmatched. Germline V gene data show CDR1 as SGDLS and CDR2 as YYNGEE. The CDR3 totals 20 residues. CDR3 DNA sequence: TGTGCCAGCAGCCTTCAAATTTCCGGGACAGGCATAACTGGGGCCAACGTCCTGACTTTC. Translation gives CASSLQISGTGITGANVLTF.

Only one count was recorded for this clonotype. V usage is TRBV18 and J usage is TRBJ2-7, with D maybe TRBD2 (6 bases). Germline V gives CDR1 KGHSH, CDR2 LQKENI. This CDR3 region has 15 residues. The V and J ends lost 0 bases and 3 bases respectively, with 12 bases between them. The CDR3 sequence is CASSPPGAGRYEQYF. The CDR3, as DNA: TGTGCCAGCTCACCACCGGGAGCGGGCCGCTACGAGCAGTACTTC.

This clonotype was seen just once. The chain combines TRBV2 with TRBJ2-5; 8 bases line up with TRBD2. Trimming cost V 1 base and J 0 bases; bases outside gene matches: 10. The CDR3 has 18 amino acids. Per the germline V gene, CDR1 is SNHLY and CDR2 is FYNNEI. CDR3 sequence: CASSEGVAGLPHQETQYF. CDR3 nucleotide sequence: TGTGCCAGCAGTGAAGGGGTAGCGGGACTCCCTCACCAAGAGACCCAGTACTTC.

The chain links TRBV15 to TRBJ2-1; 9 bases map to TRBD2. This CDR3 region has 17 residues. CDR1 LNHNV and CDR2 YYDKDF come from the germline V gene (reference sequence). Trimming took 1 base from V and 8 from J; bases not matched to a gene: 12. In nucleotides, the CDR3 is TGTGCCACCAGCAGAGGGACCCTGACTAGCGGTAACGATGAGCAGTTCTTC. Translating gives CATSRGTLTSGNDEQFF.

The chain couples TRBV7-2 to TRBJ2-5, with D perhaps TRBD2 (6 bases). V gave up 2 bases and J gave up 5 bases, with 18 bases separating them. This CDR3 contains 16 residues. Per germline, CDR1 SGHTA and CDR2 FQGNSA. DNA of the CDR3: TGTGCCAGCAGCTTAAGGGTGACTAGGGTCAGGGAGACCCAGTACTTC. Protein sequence: CASSLRVTRVRETQYF.

This chain uses TRBV11-2 with TRBJ2-3; 9 positions agree with TRBD2. The CDR3 extends over 17 amino acids. V lost 3 bases and J lost 9; bases outside the gene matches: 16. Germline values: CDR1 SGHAT, CDR2 FQNNGV. CDR3 DNA: TGTGCCAGCAGCTTCCCGTTTTCGCGGGGGGGCCCAGGGACGCAGTATTTT. Translation gives CASSFPFSRGGPGTQYF. The full variable domain, with the rest looked up from reference TRBV11-2 and TRBJ2-3, is EAGVAQSPRYKIIEKRQSVAFWCNPISGHATLYWYQQILGQGPKLLIQFQNNGVVDDSQLPKDRFSAERLKGVDSTLKIQPAKLEDSAVYLCASSFPFSRGGPGTQYFGPGTRLTVL.

The V gene is TRBV4-3, the J gene TRBJ2-3; D possibly corresponds to TRBD1 (7 bases). CDR1 and CDR2 from the germline V gene are LGHNA and YSLEER. The CDR3 has 12 amino acids. CDR3 sequence reads: CPPGDSPDTQYF. CDR3 coding DNA: TGCCCTCCGGGGGACAGTCCGGATACGCAGTATTTT.

V usage is TRBV7-2 and J usage is TRBJ2-3; D is perhaps TRBD1 or TRBD2 (5 bases each). Trimming stripped 6 bases from V and 2 bases from J, with 12 bases between. This CDR3 spans 14 amino acids. Germline V gene data show CDR1 as SGHTA and CDR2 as FQGNSA. CDR3 amino acids: CASRDPGATDTQYF. The CDR3 DNA reads as TGTGCCAGCAGAGATCCCGGGGCCACAGATACGCAGTATTTT.

This clonotype was detected once. The CDR3 bases are TGTGCCAGCAGCGCCCGGGGCCCTTCTGGTGAGCAGTTCTTC. Its protein product is CASSARGPSGEQFF. The chain joins TRBV13 to TRBJ2-1; possibly TRBD1 or TRBD2 for D (5 bases each). This CDR3 spans 14 amino acids. The V and J ends lost 5 bases and 9 bases respectively, with 17 bases between them. Germline assignment: CDR1 PRHDT and CDR2 FYEKMQ (reference sequence).

The gene calls are TRBV29-1 and TRBJ1-2; tentatively, D is TRBD1 (5 bases). CDR3 length: 14 amino acids. Germline V gives CDR1 SQVTM, CDR2 ANQGSEA. V was clipped by 0 bases and J by 8 bases, with 16 bases between them. Here the CDR3 DNA reads TGCAGCGTTGAAGATCAGAGGGGCCGGGGAGGCTACACCTTC. This gives the protein CSVEDQRGRGGYTF.

This clonotype is a singleton in its sample. The chain recombines TRBV3-1 with TRBJ2-2, with no clear D. Germline V gene data show CDR1 as LGHDT and CDR2 as YNNKEL (reference sequence). CDR3 length: 16 amino acids. V lost 2 bases to trimming and J lost 6 bases, with 16 bases between them. The CDR3 DNA is TGTGCCAGCAGCCAATTAGCCTCCAATTCAGCCGGGGAGCTGTTTTTT. Its protein product is CASSQLASNSAGELFF.

V is TRBV24-1 and J is TRBJ2-5; D is possibly TRBD2 (5 bases). There are 13 residues in the CDR3. V lost 5 bases, J lost 6 bases, and 12 bases lay in between. The V gene's germline CDR1 is KGHDR and CDR2 SFDVKD. The chain's CDR3 is CATSAHPGKTQYF. CDR3 in DNA: TGTGCCACCAGTGCTCACCCCGGGAAGACCCAGTACTTC.

This chain links TRBV7-8 with TRBJ2-2; D possibly corresponds to TRBD2 (5 bases). Germline loops: CDR1 SGHVS, CDR2 FQNEAQ. V shed 1 base and J shed 6 bases, with 12 bases lying between them. The CDR3 is 15 amino acids. For the CDR3, the DNA is TGTGCCAGCAGCTTAGGCGTGGACTGGGCCGGGGAGCTGTTTTTT. Translating it yields CASSLGVDWAGELFF.